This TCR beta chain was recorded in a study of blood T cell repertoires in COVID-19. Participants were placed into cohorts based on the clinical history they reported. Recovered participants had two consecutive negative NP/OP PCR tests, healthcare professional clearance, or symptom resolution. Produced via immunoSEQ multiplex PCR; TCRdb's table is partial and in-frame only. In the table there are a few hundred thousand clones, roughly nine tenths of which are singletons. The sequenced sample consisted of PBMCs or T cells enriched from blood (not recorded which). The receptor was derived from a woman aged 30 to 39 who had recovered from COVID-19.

The CDR3 bases are TGTGCCAGTAGTCCCCGGACAGATTATGGCTACACCTTC. This gives the protein CASSPRTDYGYTF. The chain is built from TRBV19 and TRBJ1-2, with D tentatively TRBD1 (6 bases). Germline CDR1 LNHDA, CDR2 SQIVND (reference sequence). The CDR3 loop spans 13 amino acids. V was shortened by 5 bases and J by 5 bases, with 12 bases between the two germline ends.